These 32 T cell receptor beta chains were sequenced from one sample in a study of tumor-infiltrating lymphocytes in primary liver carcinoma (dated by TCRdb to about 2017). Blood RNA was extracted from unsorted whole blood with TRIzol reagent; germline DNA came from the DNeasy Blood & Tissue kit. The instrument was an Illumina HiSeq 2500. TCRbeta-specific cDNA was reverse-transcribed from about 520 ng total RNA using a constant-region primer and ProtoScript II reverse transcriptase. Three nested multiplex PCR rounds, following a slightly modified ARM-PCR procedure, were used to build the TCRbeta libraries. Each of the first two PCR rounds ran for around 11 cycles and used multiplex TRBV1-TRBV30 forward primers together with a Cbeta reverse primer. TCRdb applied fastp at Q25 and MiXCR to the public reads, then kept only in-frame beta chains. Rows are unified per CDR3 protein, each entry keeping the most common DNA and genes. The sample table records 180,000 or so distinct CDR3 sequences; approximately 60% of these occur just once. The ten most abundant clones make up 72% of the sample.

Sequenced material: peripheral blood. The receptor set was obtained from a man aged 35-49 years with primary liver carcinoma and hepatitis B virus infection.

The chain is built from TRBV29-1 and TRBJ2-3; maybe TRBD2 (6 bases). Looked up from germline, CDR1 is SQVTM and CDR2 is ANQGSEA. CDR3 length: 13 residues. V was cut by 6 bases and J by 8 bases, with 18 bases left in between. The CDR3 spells CSVAGGEAGTQYF. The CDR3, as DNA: TGCAGCGTGGCCGGGGGAGAGGCAGGTACGCAGTATTTT.

The DNA for the CDR3 is TGTGCCAGCAGCTTCAAAGCTGGGATCCCAGGGAGGGGGTACACCGGGGAGCTGTTTTTT. It is translated as CASSFKAGIPGRGYTGELFF. The V and J genes are TRBV5-4 and TRBJ2-2, with D tentatively TRBD2 (7 bases). V was cut by 2 bases and J by 3 bases, with 26 bases left in between. Germline V lookup: CDR1 SGHNT, CDR2 YYREEE (reference sequence). CDR3 size: 20 residues.

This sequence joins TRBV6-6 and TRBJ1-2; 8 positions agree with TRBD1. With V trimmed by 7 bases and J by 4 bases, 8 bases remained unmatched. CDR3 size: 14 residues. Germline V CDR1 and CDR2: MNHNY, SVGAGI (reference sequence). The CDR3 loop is CASKKSGGGYGYTF. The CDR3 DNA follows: TGTGCCAGCAAGAAATCAGGGGGCGGCTATGGCTACACCTTC.

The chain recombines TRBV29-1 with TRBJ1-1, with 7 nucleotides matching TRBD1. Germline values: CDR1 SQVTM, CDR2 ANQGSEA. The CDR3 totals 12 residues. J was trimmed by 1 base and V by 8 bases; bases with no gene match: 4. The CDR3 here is CSPGQANTEAFF. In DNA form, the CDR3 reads TGCAGCCCTGGACAGGCGAACACTGAAGCTTTCTTT.

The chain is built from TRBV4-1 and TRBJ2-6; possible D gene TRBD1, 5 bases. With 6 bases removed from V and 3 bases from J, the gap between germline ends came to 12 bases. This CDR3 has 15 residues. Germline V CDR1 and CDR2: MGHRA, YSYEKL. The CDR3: CASSLGDNGANVLTF. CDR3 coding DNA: TGCGCCAGCAGTTTAGGGGATAATGGGGCCAACGTCCTGACTTTC.

The CDR3 is CAISVQGDGELFF. DNA for the CDR3: TGTGCCATCAGTGTCCAAGGGGACGGGGAGCTGTTTTTT. The chain employs TRBV10-3 and TRBJ2-2; tentatively, D is TRBD1 (5 bases). The V gene lost 4 bases and the J gene lost 7 bases, with 10 bases spanning the gap. In germline, CDR1 is ENHRY, CDR2 SYGVKD. This CDR3 region has 13 residues.

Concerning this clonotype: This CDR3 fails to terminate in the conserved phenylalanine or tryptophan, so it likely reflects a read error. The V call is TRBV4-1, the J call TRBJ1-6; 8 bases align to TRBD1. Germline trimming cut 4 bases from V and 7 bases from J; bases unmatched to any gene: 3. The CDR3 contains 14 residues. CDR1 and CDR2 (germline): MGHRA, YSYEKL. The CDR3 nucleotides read TGCGCCAGCAGCCTTGGACAGGGAAATTCACCCCTCCACATT. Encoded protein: CASSLGQGNSPLHI.

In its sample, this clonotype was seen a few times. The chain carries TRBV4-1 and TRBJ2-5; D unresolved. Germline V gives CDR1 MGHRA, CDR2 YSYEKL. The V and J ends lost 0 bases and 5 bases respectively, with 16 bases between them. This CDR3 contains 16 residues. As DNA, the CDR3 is TGCGCCAGCAGCCAAGAAGGTTATAGGAAGGAGGAGACCCAGTACTTC. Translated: CASSQEGYRKEETQYF.

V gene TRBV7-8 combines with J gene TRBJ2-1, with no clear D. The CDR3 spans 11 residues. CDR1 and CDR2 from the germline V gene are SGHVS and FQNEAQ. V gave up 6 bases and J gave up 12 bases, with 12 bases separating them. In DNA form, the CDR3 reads TGTGCCAGCAGACCCGGGTCTAGGCAGTTCTTC. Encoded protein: CASRPGSRQFF.

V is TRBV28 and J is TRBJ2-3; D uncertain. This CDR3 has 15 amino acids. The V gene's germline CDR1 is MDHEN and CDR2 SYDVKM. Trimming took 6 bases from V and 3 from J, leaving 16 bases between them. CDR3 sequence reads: CASRTPSGQTDTQYF. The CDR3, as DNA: TGTGCCAGCAGGACGCCATCCGGGCAAACAGATACGCAGTATTTT. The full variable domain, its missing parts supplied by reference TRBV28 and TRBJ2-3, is DVKVTQSSRYLVKRTGEKVFLECVQDMDHENMFWYRQDPGLGLRLIYFSYDVKMKEKGDIPEGYSVSREKKERFSLILESASTNQTSMYLCASRTPSGQTDTQYFGPGTRLTVL.

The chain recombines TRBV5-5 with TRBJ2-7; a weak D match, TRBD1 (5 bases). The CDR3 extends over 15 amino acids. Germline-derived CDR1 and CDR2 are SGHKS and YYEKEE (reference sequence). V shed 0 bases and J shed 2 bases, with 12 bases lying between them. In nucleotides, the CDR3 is TGTGCCAGCAGCTTGGAGGGGCCCTTTGCCTACGAGCAGTACTTC. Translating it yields CASSLEGPFAYEQYF.

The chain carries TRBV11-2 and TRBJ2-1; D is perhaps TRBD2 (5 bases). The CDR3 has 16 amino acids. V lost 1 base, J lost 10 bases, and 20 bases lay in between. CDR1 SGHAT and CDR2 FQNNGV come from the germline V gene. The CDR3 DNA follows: TGTGCCAGCAGCTTAGTGGGTAGCGTGAGTCAAACCGAGCAGTTCTTC. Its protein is CASSLVGSVSQTEQFF.

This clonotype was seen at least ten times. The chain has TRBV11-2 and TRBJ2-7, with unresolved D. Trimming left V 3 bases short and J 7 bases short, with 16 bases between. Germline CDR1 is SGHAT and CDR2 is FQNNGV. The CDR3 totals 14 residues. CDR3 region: CASSFSQDPGEQYF. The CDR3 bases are TGTGCCAGCAGCTTCTCCCAGGATCCAGGAGAGCAGTACTTC.

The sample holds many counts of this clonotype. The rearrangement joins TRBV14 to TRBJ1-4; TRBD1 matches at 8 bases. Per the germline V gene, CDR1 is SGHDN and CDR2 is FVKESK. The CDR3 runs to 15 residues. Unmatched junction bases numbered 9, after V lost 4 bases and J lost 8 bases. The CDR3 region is CASSLTGGNNEKLFF. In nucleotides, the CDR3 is TGTGCCAGCAGCCTCACAGGGGGGAATAACGAAAAACTGTTTTTT.

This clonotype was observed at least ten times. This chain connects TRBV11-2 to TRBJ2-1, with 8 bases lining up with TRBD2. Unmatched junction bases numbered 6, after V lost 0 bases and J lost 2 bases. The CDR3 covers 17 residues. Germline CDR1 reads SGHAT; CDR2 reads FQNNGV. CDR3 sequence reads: CASSLDDGGRPYNEQFF. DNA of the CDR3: TGTGCCAGCAGCTTAGATGATGGCGGGAGGCCCTACAATGAGCAGTTCTTC.

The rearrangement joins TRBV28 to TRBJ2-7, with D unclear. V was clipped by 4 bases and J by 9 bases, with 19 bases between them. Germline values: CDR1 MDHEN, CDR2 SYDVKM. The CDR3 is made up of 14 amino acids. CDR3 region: CASSSLIVLVVQYF. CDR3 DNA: TGTGCCAGCAGTTCGTTGATAGTACTGGTCGTGCAGTACTTC.

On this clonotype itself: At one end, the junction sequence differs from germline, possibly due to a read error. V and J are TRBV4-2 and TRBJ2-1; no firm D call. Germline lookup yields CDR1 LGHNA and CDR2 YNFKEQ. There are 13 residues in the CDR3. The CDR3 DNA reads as TGTGCCAGCGGCCAAGATGTGTGGAATGAGCAGTTCTTC. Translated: CASGQDVWNEQFF.

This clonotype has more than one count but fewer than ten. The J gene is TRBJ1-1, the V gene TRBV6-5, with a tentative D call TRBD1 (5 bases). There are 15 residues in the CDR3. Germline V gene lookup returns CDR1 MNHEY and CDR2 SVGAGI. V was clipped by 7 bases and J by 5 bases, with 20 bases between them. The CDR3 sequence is CASTLGGGAGTEAFF. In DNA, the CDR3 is TGTGCCAGCACCCTGGGGGGAGGGGCCGGGACTGAAGCTTTCTTT.

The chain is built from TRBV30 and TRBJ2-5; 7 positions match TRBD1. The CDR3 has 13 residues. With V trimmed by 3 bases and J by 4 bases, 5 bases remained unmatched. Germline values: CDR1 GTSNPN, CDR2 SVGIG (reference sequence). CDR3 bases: TGTGCCTGGAGGGTACAGGGGACAGAGACCCAGTACTTC. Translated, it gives CAWRVQGTETQYF.

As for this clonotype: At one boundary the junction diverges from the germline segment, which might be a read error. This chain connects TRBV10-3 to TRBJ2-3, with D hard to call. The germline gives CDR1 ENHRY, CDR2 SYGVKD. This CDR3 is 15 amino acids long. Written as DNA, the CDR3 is TGTGCCATCAGTGAGTCGTACAGCTGCACAGATACGCAGTGTTTT. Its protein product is CAISESYSCTDTQCF.

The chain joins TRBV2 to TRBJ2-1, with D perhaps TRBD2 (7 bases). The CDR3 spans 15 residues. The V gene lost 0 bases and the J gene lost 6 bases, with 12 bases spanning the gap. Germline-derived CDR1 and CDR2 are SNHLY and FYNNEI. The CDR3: CASSEAGGGPNEQFF. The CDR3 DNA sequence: TGTGCCAGCAGTGAAGCTGGCGGGGGCCCCAATGAGCAGTTCTTC.

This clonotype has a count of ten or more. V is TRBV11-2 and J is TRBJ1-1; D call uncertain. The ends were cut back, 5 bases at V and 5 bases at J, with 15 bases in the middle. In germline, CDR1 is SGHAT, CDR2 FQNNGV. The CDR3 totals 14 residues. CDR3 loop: CASSPRGRRTEAFF. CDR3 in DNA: TGTGCCAGCAGCCCCCGTGGGCGGAGAACTGAAGCTTTCTTT.

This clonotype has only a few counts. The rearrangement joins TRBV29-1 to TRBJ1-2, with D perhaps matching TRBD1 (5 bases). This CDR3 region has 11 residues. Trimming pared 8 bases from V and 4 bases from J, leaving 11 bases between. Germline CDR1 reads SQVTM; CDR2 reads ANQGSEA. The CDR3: CSTGTVYGYTF. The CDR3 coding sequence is TGCAGCACCGGGACGGTCTATGGCTACACCTTC.

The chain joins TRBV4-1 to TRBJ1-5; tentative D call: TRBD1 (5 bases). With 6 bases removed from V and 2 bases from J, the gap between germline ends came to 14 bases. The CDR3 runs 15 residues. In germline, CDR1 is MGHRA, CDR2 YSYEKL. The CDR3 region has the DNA TGCGCCAGCAGACCAGGGTACGTCGGCAATCAGCCCCAGCATTTT. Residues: CASRPGYVGNQPQHF.

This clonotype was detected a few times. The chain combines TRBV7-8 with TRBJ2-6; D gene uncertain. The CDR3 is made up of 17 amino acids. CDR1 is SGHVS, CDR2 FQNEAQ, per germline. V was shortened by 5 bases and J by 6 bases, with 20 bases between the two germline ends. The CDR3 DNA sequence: TGTGCCAGCAGCGACCGGGTCCAGAGTACTGTGGCCAACGTCCTGACTTTC. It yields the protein CASSDRVQSTVANVLTF.

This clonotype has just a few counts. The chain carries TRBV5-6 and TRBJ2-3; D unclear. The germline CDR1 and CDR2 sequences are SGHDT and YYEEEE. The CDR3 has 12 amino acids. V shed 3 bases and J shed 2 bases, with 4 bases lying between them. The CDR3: CASSSYTDTQYF. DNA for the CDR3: TGTGCCAGCAGCTCGTACACAGATACGCAGTATTTT.

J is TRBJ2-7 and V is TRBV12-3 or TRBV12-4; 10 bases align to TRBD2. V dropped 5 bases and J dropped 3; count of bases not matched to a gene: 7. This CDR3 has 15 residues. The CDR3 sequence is CASSQGLARVYEQYF. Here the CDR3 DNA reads TGTGCCAGCAGTCAGGGACTAGCGAGAGTCTACGAGCAGTACTTC.

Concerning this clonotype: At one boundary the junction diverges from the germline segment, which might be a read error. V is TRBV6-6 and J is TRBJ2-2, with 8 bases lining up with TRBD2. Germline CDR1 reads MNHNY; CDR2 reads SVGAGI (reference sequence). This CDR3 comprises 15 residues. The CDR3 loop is CTSSSGTRNTGELFF. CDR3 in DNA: TGTACCAGCAGTTCCGGGACTAGAAACACCGGGGAGCTGTTTTTT.

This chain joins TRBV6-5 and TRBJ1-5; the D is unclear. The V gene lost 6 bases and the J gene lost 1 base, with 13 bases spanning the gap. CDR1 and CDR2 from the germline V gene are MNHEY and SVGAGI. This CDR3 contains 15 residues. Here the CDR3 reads CASRPWETSNQPQHF. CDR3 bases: TGTGCCAGCAGACCCTGGGAGACGAGCAATCAGCCCCAGCATTTT.

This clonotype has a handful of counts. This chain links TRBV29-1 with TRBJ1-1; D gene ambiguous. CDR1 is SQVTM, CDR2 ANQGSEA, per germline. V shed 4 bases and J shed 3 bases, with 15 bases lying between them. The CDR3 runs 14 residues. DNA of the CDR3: TGCAGCGTTGGACGGGCCCTCATAGACACTGAAGCTTTCTTT. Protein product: CSVGRALIDTEAFF.

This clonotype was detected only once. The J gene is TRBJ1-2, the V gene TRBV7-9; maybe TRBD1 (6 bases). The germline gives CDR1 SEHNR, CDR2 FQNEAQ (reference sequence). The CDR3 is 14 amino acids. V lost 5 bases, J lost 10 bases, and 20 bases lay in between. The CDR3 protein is CASSPQGKSLDYTF. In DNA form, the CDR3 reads TGTGCCAGCAGCCCACAGGGTAAATCCTTAGACTACACCTTC.

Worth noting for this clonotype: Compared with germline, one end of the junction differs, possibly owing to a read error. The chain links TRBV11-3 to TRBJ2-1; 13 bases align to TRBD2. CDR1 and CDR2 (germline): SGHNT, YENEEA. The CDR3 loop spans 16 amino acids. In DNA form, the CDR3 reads TGTGCCAACAGCTTATCAAGGACTAGCGGGAGAGGCGAGCAGTTCTTC. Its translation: CANSLSRTSGRGEQFF. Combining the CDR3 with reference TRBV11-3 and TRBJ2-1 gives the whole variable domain EAGVVQSPRYKIIEKKQPVAFWCNPISGHNTLYWYLQNLGQGPELLIRYENEEAVDDSQLPKDRFSAERLKGVDSTLKIQPAELGDSAVYLCANSLSRTSGRGEQFFGPGTRLTVL.